Below, one TCR beta chain is given with its context. Its antigen is currently unknown. These data come from a study of a mutant IDH1 vaccine in newly diagnosed glioma. Study-level background: V12 corresponded to week 35 and V13 to week 47.

Repertoires were generated with immunoSEQ multiplex PCR, while TCRdb's copy carries only in-frame clones and drops some. The sample consists of approximately 33,000 clones, about 81% of them appearing once. Specified time point: week 47, end of study. The vaccine gave 300 ug of a 20-mer mutant IDH1 peptide subcutaneously per dose. The sequence was collected from a middle-aged man with glioma. Sequenced here: PBMCs, sampled from a glioma patient whose treatment included an IDH1 peptide vaccine.

The CDR3 nucleotides are TGCGCCAGCAGCCAAGAAGTCGGGGGGAACACCGGGGAGCTGTTTTTT. Translated: CASSQEVGGNTGELFF. The rearrangement uses TRBV4-1 and TRBJ2-2, with D perhaps matching TRBD2 (6 bases). Looked up from germline, CDR1 is MGHRA and CDR2 is YSYEKL. Trimming pared 0 bases from V and 1 base from J, leaving 9 bases between. The CDR3 contains 16 residues.